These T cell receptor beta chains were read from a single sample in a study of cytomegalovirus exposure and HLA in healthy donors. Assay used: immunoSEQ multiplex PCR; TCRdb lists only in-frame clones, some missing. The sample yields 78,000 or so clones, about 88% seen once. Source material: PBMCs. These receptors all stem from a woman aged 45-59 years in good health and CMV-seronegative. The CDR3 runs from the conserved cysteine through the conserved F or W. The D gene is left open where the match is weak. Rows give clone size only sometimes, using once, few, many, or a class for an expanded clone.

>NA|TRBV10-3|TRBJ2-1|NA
CAISEVVRVGDAEQFF
TGTGCCATCAGTGAGGTCGTCAGGGTGGGTGATGCTGAGCAGTTCTTC
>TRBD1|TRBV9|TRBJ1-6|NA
CASSTSPGQGNNSPLHF
TGTGCCAGCAGCACCTCTCCGGGACAGGGAAATAATTCACCCCTCCACTTT
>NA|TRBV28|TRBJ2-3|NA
CASSSQGFFSFGTDTQYF
TGTGCCAGCAGTTCACAGGGATTTTTTAGCTTTGGCACAGATACGCAGTATTTT
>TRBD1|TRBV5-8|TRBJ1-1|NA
CASSLGRGQRNTEAFF
TGTGCCAGCAGCTTGGGCCGGGGACAGAGGAACACTGAAGCTTTCTTT
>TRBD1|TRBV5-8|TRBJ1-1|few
CASSPRDRKTEAFF
TGTGCCAGCAGCCCCCGGGACAGGAAGACTGAAGCTTTCTTT
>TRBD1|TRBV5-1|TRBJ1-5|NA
CASSFGTGDYNQPQHF
TGCGCCAGCAGCTTTGGGACAGGGGATTACAATCAGCCCCAGCATTTT
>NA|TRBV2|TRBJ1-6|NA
CASSLNRVHLSYNSPLHF
TGTGCCAGCAGCTTAAACAGGGTTCATCTTTCCTATAATTCACCCCTCCACTTT
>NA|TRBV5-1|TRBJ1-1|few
CASSLEGQLNTEAFF
TGCGCCAGCAGCTTGGAAGGACAGCTCAACACTGAAGCTTTCTTT
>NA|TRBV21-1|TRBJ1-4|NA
CASSKERDREDEKLFF
TGTGCCAGCAGCAAAGAAAGGGACAGGGAGGATGAAAAACTGTTTTTT
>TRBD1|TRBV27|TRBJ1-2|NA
CASSPYMTGGYGYTF
TGTGCCAGCAGTCCGTACATGACAGGGGGCTATGGCTACACCTTC
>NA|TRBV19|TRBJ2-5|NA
CASSNSMRTRGETQYF
TGTGCCAGTAGTAACTCGATGAGGACGCGAGGGGAGACCCAGTACTTC
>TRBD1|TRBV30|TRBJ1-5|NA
CAWSPDRGVGYSNQPQHF
TGTGCCTGGAGTCCCGACAGGGGGGTAGGGTATAGCAATCAGCCCCAGCATTTT
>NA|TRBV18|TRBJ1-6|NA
CASSPPEGRGSPLHF
TGTGCCAGCTCACCACCGGAAGGGAGGGGATCACCCCTCCACTTT